This TCR beta chain originates from a study of identifying expanded T cells in peripheral blood. The assay was immunoSEQ multiplex PCR, and TCRdb's table has in-frame clones only and misses some. The sample has 70,000 to 95,000 clones, around nine tenths seen once; the top ten hold 3% to 5%. Study outcomes and limitations: Over approximately two and four weeks, about 17 and 20 clones changed, versus around 1.2 between replicates.

Turning to this clone: Its antigen is not identified.

The CDR3 totals 13 residues. Germline V lookup: CDR1 LNHDA, CDR2 SQIVND (reference sequence). V was shortened by 3 bases and J by 4 bases, with 9 bases between the two germline ends. The receptor's source is a person between 18 and 69 years old in good health. Material: blood. This chain joins TRBV19 and TRBJ1-1, with D uncertain. CDR3 nucleotides: TGTGCCAGTAGTATCAATCCCCGCACTGAAGCTTTCTTT. Translation gives CASSINPRTEAFF.